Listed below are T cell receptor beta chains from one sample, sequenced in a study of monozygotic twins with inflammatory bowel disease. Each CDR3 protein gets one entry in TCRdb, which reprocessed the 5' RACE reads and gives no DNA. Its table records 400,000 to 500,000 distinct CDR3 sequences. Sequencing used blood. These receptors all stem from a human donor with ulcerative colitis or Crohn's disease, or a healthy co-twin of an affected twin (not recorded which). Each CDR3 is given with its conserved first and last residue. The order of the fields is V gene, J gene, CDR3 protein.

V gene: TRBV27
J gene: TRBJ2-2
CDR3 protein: CASSSVKSKVRELFF

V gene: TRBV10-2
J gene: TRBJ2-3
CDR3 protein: CASRVHGARTTTDTQYF

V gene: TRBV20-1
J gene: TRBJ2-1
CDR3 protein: CSASIIYNEQFF

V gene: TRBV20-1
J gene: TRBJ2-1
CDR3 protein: CSVHPGAPYNEQFF

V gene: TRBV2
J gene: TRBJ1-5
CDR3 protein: CASRLTQGGQPQHF

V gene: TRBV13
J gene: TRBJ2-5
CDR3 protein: CASSIAGTQETQYF

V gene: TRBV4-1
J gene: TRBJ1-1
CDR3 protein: CASSQDPGPGGEAFF

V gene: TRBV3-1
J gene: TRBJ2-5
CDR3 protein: CASRGPGLHQETQYF

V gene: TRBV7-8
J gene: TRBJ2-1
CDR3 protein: CASSLLRRTSGYNEQFF

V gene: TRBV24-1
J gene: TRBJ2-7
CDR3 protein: CATSARAGEQYF

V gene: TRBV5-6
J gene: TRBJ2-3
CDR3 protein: CASSLIRDAKDTQYF

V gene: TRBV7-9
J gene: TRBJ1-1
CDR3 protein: CASSLGGQFEAFF

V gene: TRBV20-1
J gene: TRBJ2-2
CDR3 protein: CSAPRVGLADTGELFF

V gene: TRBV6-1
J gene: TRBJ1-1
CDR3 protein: CASSESGRNTEAFF

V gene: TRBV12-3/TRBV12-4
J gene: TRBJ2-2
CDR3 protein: CASSLSGKNTGELFF

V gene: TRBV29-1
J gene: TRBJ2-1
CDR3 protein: CSVVRGGTNEQFF

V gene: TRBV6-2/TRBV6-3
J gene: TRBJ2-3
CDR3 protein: CASSPGLAGASTDTQYF

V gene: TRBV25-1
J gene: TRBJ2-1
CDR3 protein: CASGPDPFAFF

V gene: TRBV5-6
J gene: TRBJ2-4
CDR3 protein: CASSGSSAGLNIQYF

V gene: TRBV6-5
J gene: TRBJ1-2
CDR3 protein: CASMEGGYGYTF

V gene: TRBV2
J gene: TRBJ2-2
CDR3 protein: CASSEARTGVGELFF

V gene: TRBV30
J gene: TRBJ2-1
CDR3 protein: CAWRGAYNEQFF

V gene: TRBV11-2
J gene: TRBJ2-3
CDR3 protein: CASSLVGALPTRTDTQYF

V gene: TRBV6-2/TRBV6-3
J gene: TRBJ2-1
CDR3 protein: CASSSLPGLAAYNEQFF

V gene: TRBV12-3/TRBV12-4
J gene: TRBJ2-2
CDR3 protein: CASSLPGISGELFF

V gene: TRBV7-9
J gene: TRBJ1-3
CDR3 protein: CASSLEGLGSGNTIYF

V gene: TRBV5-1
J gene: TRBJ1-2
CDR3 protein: CASSLAKGGGYTF

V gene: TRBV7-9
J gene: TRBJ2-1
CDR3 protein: CASSLKGGSYNEQFF

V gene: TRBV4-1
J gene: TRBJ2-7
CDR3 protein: CASSQAFSYEQYF

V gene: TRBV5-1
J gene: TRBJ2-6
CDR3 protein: CASSFGTTGGRYGANVLTF

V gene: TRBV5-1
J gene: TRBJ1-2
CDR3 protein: CASSRTPDPTRIGYTF

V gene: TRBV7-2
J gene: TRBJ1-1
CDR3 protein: CASSWGQGLFNTEAFF

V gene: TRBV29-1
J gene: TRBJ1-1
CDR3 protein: CSVESVRVWGTEAFF

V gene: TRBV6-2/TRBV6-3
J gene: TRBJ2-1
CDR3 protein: CATLGLRGQEVEYEQFF

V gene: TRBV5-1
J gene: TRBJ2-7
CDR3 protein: CASSSTSGRISYEQYF

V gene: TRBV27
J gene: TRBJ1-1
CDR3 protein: CASSLEGRGGMNTEAFF

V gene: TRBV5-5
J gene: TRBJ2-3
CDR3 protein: CASSPTSGTDTQYF

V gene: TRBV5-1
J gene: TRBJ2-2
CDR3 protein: CATRLADENTGELFF

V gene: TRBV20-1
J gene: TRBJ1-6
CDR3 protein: CSAPKGSGSYNSPLHF

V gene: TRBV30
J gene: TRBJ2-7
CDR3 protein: CAWTNFGRSGEQYF

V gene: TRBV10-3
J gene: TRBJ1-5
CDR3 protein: CAIRAVGSNQPQHF

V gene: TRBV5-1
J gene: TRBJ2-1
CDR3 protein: CASSPEAGVPGNEQFF

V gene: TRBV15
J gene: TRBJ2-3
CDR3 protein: CATSRDRGPEDADTQYF

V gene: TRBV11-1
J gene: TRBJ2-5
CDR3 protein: CASSESDRGGPRWRETQYF

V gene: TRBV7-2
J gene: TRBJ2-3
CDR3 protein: CASSLEGLAGVDTQYF

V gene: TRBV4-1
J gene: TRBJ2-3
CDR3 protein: CASSQDRRDRLNTDTQYF

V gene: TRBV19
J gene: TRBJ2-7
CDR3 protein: CASSIPGTAYEQYF

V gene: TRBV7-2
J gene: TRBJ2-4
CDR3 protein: CASSLELQGSNIQYF

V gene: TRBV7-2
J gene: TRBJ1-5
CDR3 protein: CASSLENQPNQPQHF

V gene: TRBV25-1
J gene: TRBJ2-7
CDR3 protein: CASSEPGQGLGEQYF

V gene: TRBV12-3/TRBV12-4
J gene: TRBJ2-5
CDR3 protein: CASSLGDRDFETQYF

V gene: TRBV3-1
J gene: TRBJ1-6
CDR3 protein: CASSQDLAVYNSPLHF

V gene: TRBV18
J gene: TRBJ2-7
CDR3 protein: CASSPIGPYEQYF